A single sample gave rise to the 15 T cell receptor beta chains below, sequenced in a study of T cell responses to AZD1222 COVID-19 vaccine. The data were produced by immunoSEQ multiplex PCR, yet TCRdb's version contains in-frame clones alone and is incomplete. The repertoire holds some 130,000 clones, roughly 92% seen once, with about 5% in the top ten. The sequences come from peripheral blood, collected on day 0 of AZD1222 vaccination. These receptors all come from an adult in good health.

The chain recombines TRBV5-4 with TRBJ2-3; tentative D call: TRBD2 (6 bases). Between the trimmed V and J ends, which lost 0 bases and 2 bases, there was a span of 13 bases. Germline V lookup: CDR1 SGHNT, CDR2 YYREEE (reference sequence). This CDR3 is 16 amino acids long. The DNA of the CDR3 is TGTGCCAGCAGCTTGGCGGCGGGACTCGACACAGATACGCAGTATTTT. This encodes CASSLAAGLDTDTQYF.

The chain uses TRBV10-3 and TRBJ1-3; D is unresolved. This CDR3 contains 14 residues. V was trimmed by 3 bases and J by 4 bases, leaving 10 bases between them. Germline V gene lookup returns CDR1 ENHRY and CDR2 SYGVKD. CDR3 in DNA: TGTGCCATCAGTGAAAGGACGTCCGGAAACACCATATATTTT. Encoded protein: CAISERTSGNTIYF.

The chain employs TRBV5-4 and TRBJ1-2; D is undetermined. Germline lookup yields CDR1 SGHNT and CDR2 YYREEE (reference sequence). Trimming cost V 3 bases and J 8 bases, with 23 bases left between them. This CDR3 spans 16 amino acids. The CDR3 bases are TGTGCCAGCAGCTCAGCCCTTAGGCGGATGACTATGGGCTACACCTTC. Its translation is CASSSALRRMTMGYTF.

The J gene is TRBJ1-2, the V gene TRBV6-5, with D possibly TRBD1 on 5 matching bases. Between the trimmed V and J ends, which lost 0 bases and 8 bases, there was a span of 13 bases. From germline, CDR1 is MNHEY and CDR2 SVGAGI. The CDR3 is 14 amino acids. The CDR3 DNA sequence: TGTGCCAGCAGTTACTCGAGGGGTAATGGGGGCTACACCTTC. Translation gives CASSYSRGNGGYTF.

The chain uses TRBV7-2 and TRBJ2-5; a possible D gene is TRBD2 (5 bases). The CDR3 is 13 amino acids. V was clipped by 4 bases and J by 4 bases, with 10 bases between them. The germline gives CDR1 SGHTA, CDR2 FQGNSA. The CDR3 reads CASSSTRGETQYF. The CDR3 nucleotides read TGTGCCAGCAGCTCCACTAGAGGAGAGACCCAGTACTTC. Together with reference TRBV7-2 and TRBJ2-5, the CDR3 gives the full variable domain: GAGVSQSPSNKVTEKGKDVELRCDPISGHTALYWYRQSLGQGLEFLIYFQGNSAPDKSGLPSDRFSAERTGGSVSTLTIQRTQQEDSAVYLCASSSTRGETQYFGPGTRLLVL.

V is TRBV9 and J is TRBJ1-1, with a possible D match to TRBD1 (5 bases). Trimming took 7 bases from V and 1 from J, leaving 23 bases between them. Germline assignment: CDR1 SGDLS and CDR2 YYNGEE. There are 17 residues in the CDR3. The CDR3 DNA reads TGTGCCAGCCCCAAGAATATCAAAACTCAGGGGAACACTGAAGCTTTCTTT. It is translated as CASPKNIKTQGNTEAFF.

The chain employs TRBV6-6 and TRBJ1-5; D call uncertain. Looked up from germline, CDR1 is MNHNY and CDR2 is SVGAGI (reference sequence). This CDR3 contains 13 residues. V dropped 4 bases and J dropped 0 bases, with 4 bases sitting between them. This chain's CDR3 is CASSSYSNQPQHF. The CDR3 coding sequence is TGTGCCAGCAGTTCGTATAGCAATCAGCCCCAGCATTTT.

The gene calls are TRBV5-1 and TRBJ2-1; D gene ambiguous. This CDR3 region has 16 residues. The germline V and J ends were trimmed by 0 bases and 7 bases, with 17 bases remaining between them. Germline loops: CDR1 SGHRS, CDR2 YFSETQ. As DNA, the CDR3 is TGCGCCAGCAGCTTGGAAGGGCAGGTGTTGGGTAATGAGCAGTTCTTC. Amino acids: CASSLEGQVLGNEQFF.

The chain combines TRBV10-3 with TRBJ1-1; D perhaps matches TRBD1 (6 bases). This CDR3 spans 14 amino acids. V was shortened by 4 bases and J by 2 bases, with 11 bases between the two germline ends. Germline V CDR1 and CDR2: ENHRY, SYGVKD. The CDR3: CAISARGANTEAFF. The CDR3 DNA sequence: TGTGCCATCAGTGCGCGGGGGGCAAACACTGAAGCTTTCTTT.

The CDR3 nucleotides read TGTGCCAGCAGCTTAGGTTCACAGGGTAAGAACACTGAAGCTTTCTTT. This codes for CASSLGSQGKNTEAFF. The genes are TRBV7-9 and TRBJ1-1; perhaps TRBD1 as D (6 bases). The V gene's germline CDR1 is SEHNR and CDR2 FQNEAQ (reference sequence). This CDR3 is 16 amino acids long. The V and J ends lost 1 base and 1 base respectively, with 13 bases between them. Together with reference TRBV7-9 and TRBJ1-1, the CDR3 gives the full variable domain: DTGVSQNPRHKITKRGQNVTFRCDPISEHNRLYWYRQTLGQGPEFLTYFQNEAQLEKSRLLSDRFSAERPKGSFSTLEIQRTEQGDSAMYLCASSLGSQGKNTEAFFGQGTRLTVV.

The genes are TRBV15 and TRBJ2-1; 9 bases match TRBD2. This CDR3 comprises 16 residues. CDR1 and CDR2 (germline): LNHNV, YYDKDF (reference sequence). Trimming cost V 3 bases and J 2 bases; bases outside gene matches: 5. The CDR3: CATSSLAGPPYNEQFF. In nucleotides, the CDR3 is TGTGCCACCAGCAGCCTAGCGGGGCCCCCCTACAATGAGCAGTTCTTC.

The CDR3 spells CAWKRERGGSYEQYF. The CDR3, as DNA: TGTGCCTGGAAACGGGAGAGGGGTGGATCCTACGAGCAGTACTTC. The chain is built from TRBV30 and TRBJ2-7, with D tentatively TRBD2 (6 bases). Trimming took off 4 bases at V and 1 base at J, with 17 bases between the two ends. The CDR3 has 15 residues. The germline V gene has CDR1 GTSNPN and CDR2 SVGIG (reference sequence).

The rearrangement links TRBV5-6 to TRBJ2-2, with 9 bases aligning to TRBD2. This CDR3 is 17 amino acids long. Trimming removed 1 base from V and 5 bases from J; junction bases left unmatched: 9. Germline V gene sequence: CDR1 SGHDT, CDR2 YYEEEE. The CDR3 loop reads CASSLQTLAGVTGELFF. Written as DNA, the CDR3 is TGTGCCAGCAGCTTGCAGACCTTAGCGGGAGTTACCGGGGAGCTGTTTTTT.

This clone is a singleton in its sample. This sequence joins TRBV5-1 and TRBJ2-2; TRBD2 aligns across 13 bases. The junction had 4 bases not matched to a gene; V was cut back by 3 bases and J by 8 bases. This CDR3 comprises 15 residues. Germline V gene sequence: CDR1 SGHRS, CDR2 YFSETQ. The CDR3 reads CASSWSTSGRGELFF. As DNA, the CDR3 is TGCGCCAGCAGCTGGTCGACTAGCGGGAGGGGGGAGCTGTTTTTT.

The chain combines TRBV7-3 with TRBJ1-1; 8 nucleotides agree with TRBD1. Losses at the gene ends were 5 bases for V and 4 bases for J; bases not matched to a gene: 9. Germline-derived CDR1 and CDR2 are SGHTA and FQGTGA. The CDR3 totals 15 residues. CDR3 sequence (DNA): TGTGCCAGCAGCATCGGGACAGGTCCGAGCACTGAAGCTTTCTTT. Amino acid sequence: CASSIGTGPSTEAFF.